The T cell receptor (beta chain) described here comes from a study of response to subunit inactivated influenza vaccine. This clonotype was seen repeatedly, ten times or more. Its specificity is not known. Findings and limits, study-wide: The authors offered the suggestion that each seasonal influenza vaccination recruits few new T cells.

TCRdb itself ran the RT-PCR reads through MiXCR, one entry per CDR3 protein. The table lists 150,000 to 200,000 distinct CDR3 sequences, approximately 8.7% of them singletons, with approximately 11% in the top ten. Germline CDR1 reads SGHTA; CDR2 reads FQGNSA. The CDR3 runs 12 residues. V lost 3 bases, J lost 8 bases, and 9 bases lay in between. The genes are TRBV7-2 and TRBJ2-3, with a possible D match to TRBD2 (6 bases). The sample consisted of non-naive T cells sorted from PBMCs, taken on the day of vaccination. The clonotype was recovered from a man aged 50-59 years who received an inactivated influenza vaccine. The CDR3 region has the DNA TGTGCCAGCAGCTTTGAAGCGGGTACGCAGTATTTT. It specifies CASSFEAGTQYF. Complete variable domain (other parts from reference TRBV7-2 and TRBJ2-3): GAGVSQSPSNKVTEKGKDVELRCDPISGHTALYWYRQSLGQGLEFLIYFQGNSAPDKSGLPSDRFSAERTGGSVSTLTIQRTQQEDSAVYLCASSFEAGTQYFGPGTRLTVL.